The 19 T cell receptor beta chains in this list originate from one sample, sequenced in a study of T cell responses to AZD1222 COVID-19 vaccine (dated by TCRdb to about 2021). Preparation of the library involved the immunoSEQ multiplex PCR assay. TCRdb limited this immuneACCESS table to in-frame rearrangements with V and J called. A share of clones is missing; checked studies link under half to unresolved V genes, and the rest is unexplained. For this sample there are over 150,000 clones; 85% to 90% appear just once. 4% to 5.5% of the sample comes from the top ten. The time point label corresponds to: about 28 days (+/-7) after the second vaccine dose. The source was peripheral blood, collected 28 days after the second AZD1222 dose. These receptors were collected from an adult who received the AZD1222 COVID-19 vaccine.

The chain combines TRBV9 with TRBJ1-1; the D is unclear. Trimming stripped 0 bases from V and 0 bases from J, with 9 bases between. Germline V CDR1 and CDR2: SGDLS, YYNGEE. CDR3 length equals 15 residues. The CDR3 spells CASSVDPVLNTEAFF. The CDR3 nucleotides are TGTGCCAGCAGCGTAGACCCGGTTTTGAACACTGAAGCTTTCTTT.

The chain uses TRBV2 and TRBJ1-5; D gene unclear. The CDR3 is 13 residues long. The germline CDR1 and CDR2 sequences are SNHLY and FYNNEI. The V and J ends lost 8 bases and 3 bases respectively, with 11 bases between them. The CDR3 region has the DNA TGTGCCAGCCGCACAGAAAACAATCAGCCCCAGCATTTT. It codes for CASRTENNQPQHF.

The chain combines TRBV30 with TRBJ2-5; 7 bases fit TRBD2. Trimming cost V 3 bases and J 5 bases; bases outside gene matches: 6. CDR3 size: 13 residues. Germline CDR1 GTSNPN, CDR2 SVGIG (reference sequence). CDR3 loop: CAWSVGLGETQYF. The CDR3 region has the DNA TGTGCCTGGAGCGTCGGACTAGGGGAGACCCAGTACTTC.

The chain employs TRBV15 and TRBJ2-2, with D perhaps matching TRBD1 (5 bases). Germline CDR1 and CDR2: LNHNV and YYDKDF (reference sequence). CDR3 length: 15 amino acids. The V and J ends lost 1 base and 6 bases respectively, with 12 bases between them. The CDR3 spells CATSRVSGFSGELFF. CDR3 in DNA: TGTGCCACCAGCAGAGTGTCAGGGTTTTCCGGGGAGCTGTTTTTT.

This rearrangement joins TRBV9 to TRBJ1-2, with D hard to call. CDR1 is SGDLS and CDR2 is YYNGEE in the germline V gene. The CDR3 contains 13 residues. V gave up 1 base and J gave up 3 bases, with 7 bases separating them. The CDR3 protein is CASSVYSDYGYTF. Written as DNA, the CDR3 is TGTGCCAGCAGCGTATACTCAGACTATGGCTACACCTTC.

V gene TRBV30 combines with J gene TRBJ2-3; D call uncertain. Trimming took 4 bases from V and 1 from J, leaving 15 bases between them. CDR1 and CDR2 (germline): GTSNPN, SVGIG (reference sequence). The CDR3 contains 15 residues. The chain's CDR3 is CAWIGPGRGTDTQYF. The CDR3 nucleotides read TGTGCCTGGATCGGTCCGGGTAGGGGCACAGATACGCAGTATTTT. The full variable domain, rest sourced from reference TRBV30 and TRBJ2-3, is SQTIHQWPATLVQPVGSPLSLECTVEGTSNPNLYWYRQAAGRGLQLLFYSVGIGQISSEVPQNLSASRPQDRQFILSSKKLLLSDSGFYLCAWIGPGRGTDTQYFGPGTRLTVL.

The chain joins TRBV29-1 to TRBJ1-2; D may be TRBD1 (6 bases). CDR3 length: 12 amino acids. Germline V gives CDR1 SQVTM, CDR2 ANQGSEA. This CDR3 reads CAAGGTSYGYTF. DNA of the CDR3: TGCGCAGCTGGGGGCACATCCTATGGCTACACCTTC.

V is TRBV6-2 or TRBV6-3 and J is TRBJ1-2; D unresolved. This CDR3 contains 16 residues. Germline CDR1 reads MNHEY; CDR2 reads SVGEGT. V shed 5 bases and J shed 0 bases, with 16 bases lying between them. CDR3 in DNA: TGTGCCAGCAGTCATACAGCATTACAGACTAACTATGGCTACACCTTC. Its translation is CASSHTALQTNYGYTF.

In DNA form, the CDR3 reads TGTGCCAGTAGACAGGGGAACACTGAAGCTTTCTTT. Translated: CASRQGNTEAFF. The gene calls are TRBV6-5 and TRBJ1-1, with 7 bases matching TRBD1. The V and J ends lost 9 bases and 1 base, in that order; junction bases with no gene match: 2. The germline V gene has CDR1 MNHEY and CDR2 SVGAGI. This CDR3 has 12 amino acids.

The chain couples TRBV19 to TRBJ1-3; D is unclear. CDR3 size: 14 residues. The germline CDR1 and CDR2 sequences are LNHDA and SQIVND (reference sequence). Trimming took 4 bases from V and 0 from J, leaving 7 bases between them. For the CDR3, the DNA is TGTGCCAGTAGTACGGGAGTCTCTGGAAACACCATATATTTT. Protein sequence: CASSTGVSGNTIYF.

The CDR3 sequence: CATASGGFSGNEQFF. For the CDR3, the DNA is TGTGCCACCGCTAGCGGGGGTTTCTCCGGCAATGAGCAGTTCTTC. This sequence joins TRBV7-8 and TRBJ2-1, with 10 bases fitting TRBD2. The germline V gene has CDR1 SGHVS and CDR2 FQNEAQ. V lost 10 bases and J lost 6; bases outside the gene matches: 12. The CDR3 spans 15 residues.

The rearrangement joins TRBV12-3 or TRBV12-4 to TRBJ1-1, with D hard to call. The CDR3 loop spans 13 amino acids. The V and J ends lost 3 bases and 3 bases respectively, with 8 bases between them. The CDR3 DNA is TGTGCCAGCAGTTTGCGGGCGGACACTGAAGCTTTCTTT. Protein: CASSLRADTEAFF.

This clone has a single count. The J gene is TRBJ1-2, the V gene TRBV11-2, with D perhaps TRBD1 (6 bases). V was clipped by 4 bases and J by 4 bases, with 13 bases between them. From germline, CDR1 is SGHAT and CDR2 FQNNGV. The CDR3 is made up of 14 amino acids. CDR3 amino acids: CASSSKGVGYGYTF. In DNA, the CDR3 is TGTGCCAGCAGCTCAAAGGGGGTCGGCTATGGCTACACCTTC.

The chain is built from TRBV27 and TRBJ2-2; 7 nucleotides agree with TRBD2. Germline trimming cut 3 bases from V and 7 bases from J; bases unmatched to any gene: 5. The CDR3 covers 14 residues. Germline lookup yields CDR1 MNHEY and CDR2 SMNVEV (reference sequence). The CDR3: CASSFGREGGELFF. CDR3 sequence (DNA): TGTGCCAGCAGTTTCGGCAGGGAGGGCGGGGAGCTGTTTTTT.

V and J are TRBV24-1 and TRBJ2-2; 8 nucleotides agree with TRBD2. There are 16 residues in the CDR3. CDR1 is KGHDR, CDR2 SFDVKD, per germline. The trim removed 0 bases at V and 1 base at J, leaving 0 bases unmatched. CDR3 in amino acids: CATSDLSGGNTGELFF. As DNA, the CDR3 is TGTGCCACCAGTGATTTGAGCGGGGGGAACACCGGGGAGCTGTTTTTT.

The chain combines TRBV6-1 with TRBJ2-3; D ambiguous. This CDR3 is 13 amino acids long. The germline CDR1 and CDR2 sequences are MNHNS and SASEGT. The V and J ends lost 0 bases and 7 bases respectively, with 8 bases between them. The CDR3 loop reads CASSEAIGYTQYF. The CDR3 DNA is TGTGCCAGCAGTGAAGCGATCGGGTATACGCAGTATTTT.

CDR3 loop: CASSLAPQDRYGYTF. The CDR3 DNA follows: TGCGCCAGCAGCTTGGCCCCACAGGACCGCTATGGCTACACCTTC. The chain joins TRBV5-1 to TRBJ1-2; D perhaps matches TRBD1 (5 bases). The V gene's germline CDR1 is SGHRS and CDR2 YFSETQ. The CDR3 has 15 residues. Trimming took off 0 bases at V and 4 bases at J, with 13 bases between the two ends. The entire variable domain, with the rest obtained from reference TRBV5-1 and TRBJ1-2, is as follows: KAGVTQTPRYLIKTRGQQVTLSCSPISGHRSVSWYQQTPGQGLQFLFEYFSETQRNKGNFPGRFSGRQFSNSRSEMNVSTLELGDSALYLCASSLAPQDRYGYTFGSGTRLTVV.

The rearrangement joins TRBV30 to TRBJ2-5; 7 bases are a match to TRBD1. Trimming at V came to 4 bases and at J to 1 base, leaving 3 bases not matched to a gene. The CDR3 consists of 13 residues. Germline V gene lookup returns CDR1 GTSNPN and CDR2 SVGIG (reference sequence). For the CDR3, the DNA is TGTGCCTGGATTAGGACAGGCCAAGAGACCCAGTACTTC. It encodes CAWIRTGQETQYF.

CDR3 protein: CAIRQGRTEAFF. The DNA for the CDR3 is TGTGCCATCCGACAGGGAAGGACTGAAGCTTTCTTT. The gene calls are TRBV10-3 and TRBJ1-1; the match to TRBD1 covers 7 bases. V shed 8 bases and J 5 bases; nucleotides not matched to a gene: 5. CDR3 length: 12 residues. Per germline, CDR1 ENHRY and CDR2 SYGVKD.